This T cell receptor beta chain stems from a study of control samples from healthy donors and cancer patients. Clones were sequenced by immunoSEQ multiplex PCR, and TCRdb holds only the in-frame ones, with some missing. This table holds approximately 70,000 clones, approximately 90% found once. Per the germline V gene, CDR1 is SNHLY and CDR2 is FYNNEI. V dropped 7 bases and J dropped 5 bases, with 11 bases sitting between them. The CDR3 sequence is 13 residues long. The sequenced material came from PBMCs. V and J are TRBV2 and TRBJ1-4; D call uncertain. The clonotype was recovered from a man between 60 and 70 years old with colorectal cancer. The CDR3 region has the DNA TGTGCCAGCAACGGGCAGCTAAATGAAAAACTGTTTTTT. Its protein product is CASNGQLNEKLFF.